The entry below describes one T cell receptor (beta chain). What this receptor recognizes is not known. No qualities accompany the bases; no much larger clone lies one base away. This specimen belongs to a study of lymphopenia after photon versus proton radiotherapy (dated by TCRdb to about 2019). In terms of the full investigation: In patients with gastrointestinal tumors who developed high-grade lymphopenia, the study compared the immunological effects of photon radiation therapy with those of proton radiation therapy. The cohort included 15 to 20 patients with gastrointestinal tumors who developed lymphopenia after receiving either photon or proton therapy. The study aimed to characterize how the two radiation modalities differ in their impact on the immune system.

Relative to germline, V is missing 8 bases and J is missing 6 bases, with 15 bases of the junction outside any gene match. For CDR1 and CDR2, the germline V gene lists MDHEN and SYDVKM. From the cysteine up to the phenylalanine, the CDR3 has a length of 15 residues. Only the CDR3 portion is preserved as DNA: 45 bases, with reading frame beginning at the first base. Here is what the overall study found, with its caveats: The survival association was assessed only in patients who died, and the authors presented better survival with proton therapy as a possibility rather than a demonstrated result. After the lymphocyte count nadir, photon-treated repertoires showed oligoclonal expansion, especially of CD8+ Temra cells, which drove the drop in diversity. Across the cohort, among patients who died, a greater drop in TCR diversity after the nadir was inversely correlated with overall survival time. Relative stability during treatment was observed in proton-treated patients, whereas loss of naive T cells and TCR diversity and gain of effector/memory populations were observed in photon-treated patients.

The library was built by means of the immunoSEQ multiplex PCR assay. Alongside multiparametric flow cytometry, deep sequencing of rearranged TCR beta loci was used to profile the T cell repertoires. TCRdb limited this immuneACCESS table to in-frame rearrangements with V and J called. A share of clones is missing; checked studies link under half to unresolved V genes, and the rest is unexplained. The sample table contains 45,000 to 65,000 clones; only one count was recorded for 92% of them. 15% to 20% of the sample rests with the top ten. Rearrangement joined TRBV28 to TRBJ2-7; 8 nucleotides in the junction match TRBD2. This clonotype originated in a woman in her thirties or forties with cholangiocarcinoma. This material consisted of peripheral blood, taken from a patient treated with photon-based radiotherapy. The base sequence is TGTGCCAGCCGGGGGGGTGGCAGGATAGGTTCCGAGCAGTACTTC. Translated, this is CASRGGGRIGSEQYF.